This T cell receptor (beta chain) comes out of a study of blood T cell repertoires in COVID-19. Study-level background: Some COVID-19 samples were acute and others convalescent; all came from the United States, Italy and Spain.

Germline CDR1 MNHNS, CDR2 SASEGT. V was clipped by 2 bases and J by 4 bases; unmatched bases: 4. The CDR3 has 15 amino acids. Using immunoSEQ multiplex PCR, the repertoire was profiled, and TCRdb retains in-frame clones only, with some absent. The table includes 200,000 to 250,000 clones, over 60% detected once. Material: peripheral blood. The TCR comes from a woman aged 70-85 years with acute or convalescent COVID-19. The chain recombines TRBV6-1 with TRBJ2-3; TRBD2 matches at 9 bases. The CDR3 reads CASSEFSGSPDTQYF. In DNA form, the CDR3 reads TGTGCCAGCAGTGAATTTAGCGGGAGCCCAGATACGCAGTATTTT.